This T cell receptor (beta chain) was recorded in a study of technical replicates of blood from a handful of donors. This CDR3 is 16 amino acids long. Trimming took off 1 base at V and 3 bases at J, with 13 bases between the two ends. CDR1 and CDR2 from the germline V gene are SGHVS and FQNEAQ. The protocol was immunoSEQ multiplex PCR, while the TCRdb copy is restricted to in-frame clones and leaves out a portion. The data hold around 70,000 clones, with roughly 97% observed a single time. This TCR came from a human donor in good health. This chain links TRBV7-8 with TRBJ2-1; D is possibly TRBD2 (5 bases). Sequencing was performed on T cells isolated from PBMCs. The CDR3 loop is CASSLVFGEIYNEQFF. The CDR3 DNA is TGTGCCAGCAGCTTAGTTTTCGGGGAGATCTACAATGAGCAGTTCTTC.